Listed here is a single T cell receptor (beta chain). The antigen is unknown. Time point reported: recipient sample about 28 days before transplant, after cytoreduction. Recipients were bled about 28 days pretransplant and at posttransplant days 30, 100, 180. The data were obtained in a study of T cell clonotyping in hematopoietic cell transplantation. Study as a whole: Recipient samples before transplant were obtained post-cytoreduction.

Profiled with immunoSEQ multiplex PCR; TCRdb holds only in-frame clones, not every one. Seen here are around 15,000 clones, 93% observed once, and the top ten hold about 1.8%. Trimming cost V 5 bases and J 8 bases, with 17 bases left between them. The germline V gene has CDR1 SGDLS and CDR2 YYNGEE. This CDR3 has 15 amino acids. Points from the study as a whole: Higher Inverse Simpson Index values in graft donor and pretransplant recipient predicted broader posttransplant TCR diversity. Without cell sorting, CD4 versus CD8 contributions remain unresolved.

The V gene is TRBV9, the J gene TRBJ1-6; D unclear. The clonotype was recovered from a man in his late teens or twenties with biphenotypic leukemia. Some clones in this sample may be carry-over from other donors' samples. The sample consisted of peripheral blood mononuclear cells, taken before stem cell transplant. Here the CDR3 reads CASSKDPTVDSPLHF. CDR3 coding DNA: TGTGCCAGCAGTAAGGACCCGACCGTGGATTCACCCCTCCACTTT.